Each of the 11 T cell receptor beta chains below was sequenced from the same sample in a study of vaccination and CD4 T cells after COVID-19. Their recognized antigens are unknown. Sequenced with the Oncomine TCR Beta short-read assay was DNA taken from cultured CD4+ T cells. TCRdb recomputed calls from the PCR reads with MiXCR, one row per CDR3 protein. The data show about 19,000 distinct CDR3 sequences, around 45% seen once. Treatment indicated: roughly 10-day PBMC culture with coronavirus spike peptide pools or control peptides (ViraFEST assay). The material was CD4+ T cells from blood, cultured in vitro, obtained after SARS-CoV-2 vaccination. Receptor source: a human donor who had recovered from COVID-19.

The J gene is TRBJ1-2, the V gene TRBV12-3 or TRBV12-4; TRBD1 is a possible D gene (6 bases). CDR3 length: 14 residues. V shed 1 base and J shed 5 bases, with 11 bases lying between them. The CDR3, as DNA: TGTGCCAGCAGTTTAGGCAGGGGCGCTTATGGCTACACCTTC. As protein: CASSLGRGAYGYTF.

The CDR3 loop is CSARDRGVQETQYF. Written as DNA, the CDR3 is TGCAGTGCTAGAGATCGGGGAGTCCAAGAGACCCAGTACTTC. This chain uses TRBV20-1 with TRBJ2-5, with D possibly being TRBD2 (5 bases). The CDR3 sequence is 14 residues long. Germline CDR1 reads DFQATT; CDR2 reads SNEGSKA (reference sequence). With 0 bases removed from V and 1 base from J, the gap between germline ends came to 9 bases.

The chain is built from TRBV6-1 and TRBJ2-5; TRBD1 matches 8 bases. Germline V gene data show CDR1 as MNHNS and CDR2 as SASEGT. J was trimmed by 5 bases and V by 2 bases; bases with no gene match: 16. CDR3 size: 18 residues. The CDR3 DNA reads as TGTGCCAGCAGTGAACTACCGCTGGACAGGGTGGTGGGGGAGACCCAGTACTTC. The encoded protein is CASSELPLDRVVGETQYF.

The chain has TRBV5-1 and TRBJ2-5; 10 positions match TRBD1. Germline CDR1 SGHRS, CDR2 YFSETQ. The CDR3 covers 15 residues. V was pared by 2 bases and J by 4 bases, with 5 bases of the junction left unmatched. CDR3 protein: CASSFGDRGRETQYF. CDR3 coding DNA: TGCGCCAGCAGCTTTGGGGACAGGGGACGAGAGACCCAGTACTTC.

Here the CDR3 reads CSARDMGQPYEQYF. CDR3 coding DNA: TGCAGTGCTAGAGATATGGGACAGCCCTACGAGCAGTACTTC. V usage is TRBV20-1 and J usage is TRBJ2-7; 7 bases match TRBD1. The length of the CDR3 is 14 residues. With 0 bases clipped from V and 2 bases from J, the junction kept 4 bases outside the gene matches. Germline assignment: CDR1 DFQATT and CDR2 SNEGSKA (reference sequence).

This clonotype was recorded a few times. CDR3: CASSLTQGMVYGYTF. The CDR3 coding sequence is TGTGCCAGCAGCTTGACTCAGGGGATGGTCTATGGCTACACCTTC. The chain combines TRBV5-6 with TRBJ1-2; D may be TRBD1 (6 bases). V lost 1 base and J 4 bases, leaving 14 bases between the germline ends. Germline V gives CDR1 SGHDT, CDR2 YYEEEE. The CDR3 has 15 amino acids.

This clonotype was observed a handful of times. This chain connects TRBV5-8 to TRBJ1-6; tentative D call: TRBD1 (5 bases). The germline V and J ends were trimmed by 0 bases and 9 bases, with 10 bases remaining between them. This CDR3 has 14 residues. Germline assignment: CDR1 SGHTS and CDR2 YDEGEE. In nucleotides, the CDR3 is TGTGCCAGCAGCTTGGCCGGGGCTGGTTCACCCCTCCACTTT. It is translated as CASSLAGAGSPLHF. Looking up the rest from reference TRBV5-8 and TRBJ1-6 gives the full variable domain: EAGVTQSPTHLIKTRGQQATLRCSPISGHTSVYWYQQALGLGLQFLLWYDEGEERNRGNFPPRFSGRQFPNYSSELNVNALELEDSALYLCASSLAGAGSPLHFGNGTRLTVT.

The rearrangement links TRBV3-1 to TRBJ1-1, with no clear D. The germline CDR1 and CDR2 sequences are LGHDT and YNNKEL (reference sequence). V dropped 5 bases and J dropped 5 bases, with 12 bases sitting between them. The CDR3 spans 13 residues. The CDR3 loop is CASSSRKETEAFF. The CDR3 DNA sequence: TGTGCCAGCAGCTCCAGGAAGGAAACTGAAGCTTTCTTT.

This sequence joins TRBV19 and TRBJ1-5; possible D gene TRBD1, 6 bases. Deletions cut 8 bases from V and 7 bases from J, with 15 bases between. The CDR3 spans 13 residues. Germline loops: CDR1 LNHDA, CDR2 SQIVND (reference sequence). Here the CDR3 reads CASLQGEFQPQHF. CDR3 coding DNA: TGTGCCAGTTTACAGGGTGAATTCCAGCCCCAGCATTTT. Supplemented by reference TRBV19 and TRBJ1-5, the full variable domain reads DGGITQSPKYLFRKEGQNVTLSCEQNLNHDAMYWYRQDPGQGLRLIYYSQIVNDFQKGDIAEGYSVSREKKESFPLTVTSAQKNPTAFYLCASLQGEFQPQHFGDGTRLSIL.

The sample holds a few counts of this clonotype. The rearrangement uses TRBV19 and TRBJ1-1; D remains unclear. The germline CDR1 and CDR2 sequences are LNHDA and SQIVND (reference sequence). The CDR3 has 15 amino acids. Trimming removed 5 bases from V and 1 base from J, with 14 bases in between. The CDR3 loop reads CASSLRTVRNTEAFF. CDR3 DNA: TGTGCCAGTAGTCTCCGGACGGTGAGGAACACTGAAGCTTTCTTT. Looking up the rest from reference TRBV19 and TRBJ1-1 gives the full variable domain: DGGITQSPKYLFRKEGQNVTLSCEQNLNHDAMYWYRQDPGQGLRLIYYSQIVNDFQKGDIAEGYSVSREKKESFPLTVTSAQKNPTAFYLCASSLRTVRNTEAFFGQGTRLTVV.

This sequence joins TRBV6-1 and TRBJ2-1; D gene ambiguous. Germline values: CDR1 MNHNS, CDR2 SASEGT. The CDR3 contains 15 residues. V lost 5 bases and J lost 0, with 11 bases in between. The CDR3 loop is CASSQKFSSYNEQFF. In DNA form, the CDR3 reads TGTGCCAGCAGTCAGAAATTTAGCTCCTACAATGAGCAGTTCTTC.